This is a list of T cell receptor beta chains from one sample in a study of T cells after yellow fever vaccination. TCRdb itself ran the 5' RACE reads through MiXCR, one entry per CDR3 protein. The data show more than 250,000 distinct CDR3 sequences, about 6.6% seen once. The source material was PBMCs, sampled around 45 days after the first yellow fever vaccination. These receptors came from a young man who received the YFV17D yellow fever vaccine. Both conserved end residues are part of each CDR3. D genes are given only for firm matches. Where a row states a size, it is once, few, many or the class of an expanded clone; other rows omit it.

d_call: TRBD1
v_call: TRBV6-2/TRBV6-3
j_call: TRBJ1-1
clone_size: few
cdr3_aa: CASSSPRQGMGSTEAFF
cdr3_nt: TGTGCCAGCAGCTCTCCGCGACAGGGGATGGGGAGCACTGAAGCTTTCTTT

d_call: TRBD1
v_call: TRBV7-2
j_call: TRBJ1-2
clone_size: many
cdr3_aa: CASSPDRGYGYTF
cdr3_nt: TGCGCCAGCAGTCCGGACAGGGGATATGGCTACACCTTC

d_call: -
v_call: TRBV14
j_call: TRBJ1-1
clone_size: -
cdr3_aa: CASSQVTSQGAFF
cdr3_nt: TGTGCCAGCAGCCAGGTAACGAGTCAGGGAGCTTTCTTT

d_call: TRBD2
v_call: TRBV5-1
j_call: TRBJ2-5
clone_size: -
cdr3_aa: CASGTNQETQYF
cdr3_nt: TGCGCCAGCGGGACTAACCAAGAGACCCAGTACTTC

d_call: -
v_call: TRBV6-1
j_call: TRBJ2-4
clone_size: few
cdr3_aa: CASSPRSQGAKNIQYF
cdr3_nt: TGTGCCAGCAGCCCTCGAAGTCAGGGAGCCAAAAACATTCAGTACTTC

d_call: -
v_call: TRBV7-2
j_call: TRBJ2-2
clone_size: few
cdr3_aa: CASSTQGTGELFF
cdr3_nt: TGTGCCAGCAGCACCCAAGGCACCGGGGAGCTGTTTTTT

d_call: -
v_call: TRBV5-5
j_call: TRBJ2-2
clone_size: -
cdr3_aa: CASSLDMDGRELFF
cdr3_nt: TGTGCCAGCAGCTTGGATATGGACGGCCGGGAGCTGTTTTTT

d_call: -
v_call: TRBV19
j_call: TRBJ2-1
clone_size: few
cdr3_aa: CASTNGTSESYNEQFF
cdr3_nt: TGTGCCAGTACCAACGGAACGTCAGAATCCTACAATGAGCAGTTCTTC

d_call: TRBD1
v_call: TRBV20-1
j_call: TRBJ2-1
clone_size: -
cdr3_aa: CSATQDRGLVDEQFF
cdr3_nt: TGCAGTGCTACCCAGGACAGGGGGCTTGTCGATGAGCAGTTCTTC

d_call: TRBD2
v_call: TRBV7-2
j_call: TRBJ2-5
clone_size: -
cdr3_aa: CASSDESDGGEGETQYF
cdr3_nt: TGTGCCAGCAGCGACGAAAGCGACGGGGGGGAGGGGGAGACCCAGTACTTC

d_call: -
v_call: TRBV21-1
j_call: TRBJ1-1
clone_size: -
cdr3_aa: CASSTDPDGVQKLGNTEAFF
cdr3_nt: TGTGCCAGCAGCACCGACCCCGACGGAGTTCAAAAGCTAGGGAACACTGAAGCTTTCTTT

d_call: TRBD2
v_call: TRBV28
j_call: TRBJ2-6
clone_size: -
cdr3_aa: CASSSPGGAISGANVLTF
cdr3_nt: TGTGCCAGCAGCTCCCCGGGGGGGGCGATCTCTGGGGCCAACGTCCTGACTTTC

d_call: -
v_call: TRBV18
j_call: TRBJ1-2
clone_size: -
cdr3_aa: CASSPGGASYTF
cdr3_nt: TGTGCCAGCTCACCAGGGGGCGCGAGCTACACCTTC

d_call: TRBD1
v_call: TRBV27
j_call: TRBJ1-5
clone_size: -
cdr3_aa: CASSPQTGRGNQPQHF
cdr3_nt: TGTGCCAGCAGTCCCCAGACAGGGAGAGGCAATCAGCCCCAGCATTTT

d_call: TRBD2
v_call: TRBV6-1
j_call: TRBJ2-5
clone_size: -
cdr3_aa: CASSAQLAGGQETQYF
cdr3_nt: TGTGCCAGCAGTGCTCAACTAGCGGGGGGACAAGAGACCCAGTACTTC

d_call: -
v_call: TRBV14
j_call: TRBJ1-4
clone_size: few
cdr3_aa: CASSQDIQATGEKLFF
cdr3_nt: TGTGCCAGCAGCCAAGATATTCAGGCAACGGGTGAAAAACTGTTTTTT

d_call: TRBD1
v_call: TRBV7-7
j_call: TRBJ2-5
clone_size: -
cdr3_aa: CASSLGLGTGQETQYF
cdr3_nt: TGTGCTAGCAGCTTAGGGTTAGGGACAGGTCAAGAGACCCAGTACTTC

d_call: -
v_call: TRBV5-1
j_call: TRBJ2-3
clone_size: few
cdr3_aa: CASSLMGTRQDTQYF
cdr3_nt: TGCGCCAGCAGCTTGATGGGGACGCGCCAAGATACGCAGTATTTT

d_call: -
v_call: TRBV6-5
j_call: TRBJ1-2
clone_size: few
cdr3_aa: CASRSPNYGYTF
cdr3_nt: TGTGCCAGCAGAAGTCCTAACTATGGCTACACCTTC

d_call: -
v_call: TRBV20-1
j_call: TRBJ1-5
clone_size: -
cdr3_aa: CSARALRGYQPKHF
cdr3_nt: TGCAGTGCTAGAGCCCTCAGGGGTTATCAGCCCAAGCATTTT

d_call: -
v_call: TRBV15
j_call: TRBJ1-5
clone_size: -
cdr3_aa: CATSTGTVGQPQHF
cdr3_nt: TGTGCCACCAGCACCGGTACAGTTGGACAGCCCCAGCATTTT

d_call: -
v_call: TRBV5-1
j_call: TRBJ1-4
clone_size: few
cdr3_aa: CASSTTEGTNEKLFF
cdr3_nt: TGCGCCAGCAGCACGACGGAAGGAACTAATGAAAAACTGTTTTTT

d_call: -
v_call: TRBV7-2
j_call: TRBJ2-1
clone_size: many
cdr3_aa: CASSLVAGNNEQFF
cdr3_nt: TGTGCCAGCAGCTTAGTTGCAGGAAACAATGAGCAGTTCTTC

d_call: -
v_call: TRBV5-1
j_call: TRBJ2-3
clone_size: many
cdr3_aa: CASSLANRSPTDTQYF
cdr3_nt: TGCGCCAGCAGCTTGGCCAACAGGAGTCCGACAGATACGCAGTATTTT

d_call: -
v_call: TRBV5-4
j_call: TRBJ1-1
clone_size: few
cdr3_aa: CATHRGMNTEAFF
cdr3_nt: TGTGCCACCCATCGGGGTATGAACACTGAAGCTTTCTTT

d_call: TRBD1
v_call: TRBV5-6
j_call: TRBJ1-2
clone_size: -
cdr3_aa: CASSLGQGPYGYTF
cdr3_nt: TGTGCCAGCAGCCTAGGACAGGGTCCCTATGGCTACACCTTC

d_call: TRBD1
v_call: TRBV5-1
j_call: TRBJ2-5
clone_size: few
cdr3_aa: CASSLGQGAVQETQYF
cdr3_nt: TGCGCCAGCAGCTTGGGACAGGGGGCCGTTCAAGAGACCCAGTACTTC

d_call: -
v_call: TRBV5-1
j_call: TRBJ2-7
clone_size: -
cdr3_aa: CASNDPRRNSYEQYF
cdr3_nt: TGCGCCAGCAACGACCCGAGGAGAAATTCCTACGAGCAGTACTTC

d_call: -
v_call: TRBV7-2
j_call: TRBJ1-2
clone_size: -
cdr3_aa: CASSLDYYGYTF
cdr3_nt: TGTGCCAGCAGCTTGGATTATTATGGCTACACCTTC

d_call: -
v_call: TRBV6-1
j_call: TRBJ1-3
clone_size: few
cdr3_aa: CASRMGLDSGNTIYF
cdr3_nt: TGTGCCAGCAGGATGGGACTGGACTCTGGAAACACCATATATTTT

d_call: -
v_call: TRBV3-1
j_call: TRBJ1-5
clone_size: few
cdr3_aa: CASNQGDSNQPQHF
cdr3_nt: TGTGCCAGCAACCAAGGGGATAGCAATCAGCCCCAGCATTTT

d_call: -
v_call: TRBV4-3
j_call: TRBJ1-6
clone_size: -
cdr3_aa: CASSQDRGRYNSPLHF
cdr3_nt: TGCGCCAGCAGCCAAGACCGGGGCCGATATAATTCACCCCTCCACTTT

d_call: TRBD2
v_call: TRBV7-2
j_call: TRBJ2-7
clone_size: few
cdr3_aa: CASSLGLAGEIYYEQYF
cdr3_nt: TGTGCCAGCAGCTTAGGGCTAGCGGGGGAAATTTACTACGAGCAGTACTTC

d_call: TRBD2
v_call: TRBV5-1
j_call: TRBJ2-2
clone_size: -
cdr3_aa: CASSFAGGRTGELFF
cdr3_nt: TGCGCCAGCAGCTTCGCGGGGGGGCGTACCGGGGAGCTGTTTTTT

d_call: TRBD2
v_call: TRBV5-1
j_call: TRBJ2-2
clone_size: few
cdr3_aa: CASLAGSNTGELFF
cdr3_nt: TGCGCAAGTCTAGCGGGTTCGAACACCGGGGAGCTGTTTTTT

d_call: -
v_call: TRBV7-9
j_call: TRBJ2-2
clone_size: -
cdr3_aa: CASSLAQKTGELFF
cdr3_nt: TGTGCCAGCAGCTTAGCGCAAAAGACCGGGGAGCTGTTTTTT

d_call: TRBD2
v_call: TRBV20-1
j_call: TRBJ2-5
clone_size: few
cdr3_aa: CSARPGLDVIKTQYF
cdr3_nt: TGCAGTGCTAGGCCGGGACTAGATGTGATAAAGACCCAGTACTTC

d_call: -
v_call: TRBV29-1
j_call: TRBJ2-3
clone_size: few
cdr3_aa: CSSGTARRWTDTQYF
cdr3_nt: TGCAGCTCCGGGACGGCCAGACGGTGGACAGATACGCAGTATTTT

d_call: -
v_call: TRBV15
j_call: TRBJ2-2
clone_size: -
cdr3_aa: CATSRDFNLNTGELFF
cdr3_nt: TGTGCCACCAGCAGAGATTTTAATCTGAACACCGGGGAGCTGTTTTTT

d_call: -
v_call: TRBV4-1
j_call: TRBJ2-3
clone_size: many
cdr3_aa: CASSQVTGEADTQYF
cdr3_nt: TGCGCCAGCAGCCAAGTAACAGGGGAGGCAGATACGCAGTATTTT

d_call: -
v_call: TRBV7-3
j_call: TRBJ2-1
clone_size: few
cdr3_aa: CASSFPSDGEQFF
cdr3_nt: TGTGCCAGCAGCTTCCCTAGTGATGGTGAGCAGTTCTTC

d_call: -
v_call: TRBV11-2
j_call: TRBJ2-3
clone_size: few
cdr3_aa: CASRSSWGITQYF
cdr3_nt: TGTGCCAGCCGGAGTAGCTGGGGGATTACGCAGTATTTT

d_call: -
v_call: TRBV2
j_call: TRBJ2-7
clone_size: -
cdr3_aa: CASGEARAYEQYF
cdr3_nt: TGTGCCAGCGGGGAGGCCAGGGCCTACGAGCAGTACTTC

d_call: -
v_call: TRBV20-1
j_call: TRBJ2-3
clone_size: many
cdr3_aa: CSAEARGGHRTDTQYF
cdr3_nt: TGCAGTGCCGAAGCGAGGGGGGGCCACCGCACAGATACGCAGTATTTT

d_call: -
v_call: TRBV7-3
j_call: TRBJ2-6
clone_size: few
cdr3_aa: CASSLRGLSPYSGANVLTF
cdr3_nt: TGTGCCAGCAGCTTGAGGGGTCTCTCCCCTTACTCTGGGGCCAACGTCCTGACTTTC

d_call: TRBD1
v_call: TRBV24-1
j_call: TRBJ2-4
clone_size: -
cdr3_aa: CATSDDRGAKNIQYF
cdr3_nt: TGTGCCACCAGTGACGACAGGGGAGCCAAAAACATTCAGTACTTC

d_call: -
v_call: TRBV12-5
j_call: TRBJ1-2
clone_size: few
cdr3_aa: CASGAGSYGYTF
cdr3_nt: TGTGCTAGTGGCGCGGGGTCATATGGCTACACCTTC

d_call: -
v_call: TRBV7-2
j_call: TRBJ1-1
clone_size: few
cdr3_aa: CASRSRQARNQAFF
cdr3_nt: TGTGCCAGCAGATCCCGACAGGCTAGGAATCAAGCTTTCTTT

d_call: -
v_call: TRBV10-3
j_call: TRBJ2-5
clone_size: many
cdr3_aa: CAISNREETQYF
cdr3_nt: TGTGCCATCAGCAACAGGGAGGAGACCCAGTACTTC

d_call: -
v_call: TRBV28
j_call: TRBJ2-4
clone_size: -
cdr3_aa: CASSSYARVTVAKNIQYF
cdr3_nt: TGTGCCAGCAGTTCGTATGCTCGGGTTACGGTAGCCAAAAACATTCAGTACTTC

d_call: TRBD1
v_call: TRBV20-1
j_call: TRBJ2-3
clone_size: few
cdr3_aa: CSAGDRGLSDTQYF
cdr3_nt: TGCAGTGCTGGGGACAGGGGGCTGTCAGATACGCAGTATTTT

d_call: TRBD2
v_call: TRBV7-6
j_call: TRBJ2-3
clone_size: -
cdr3_aa: CASSRSGGPSTDTQYF
cdr3_nt: TGTGCCAGCAGCCGTAGCGGGGGGCCCAGCACAGATACGCAGTATTTT

d_call: -
v_call: TRBV2
j_call: TRBJ2-3
clone_size: few
cdr3_aa: CASSPLPGSGQYF
cdr3_nt: TGTGCCAGCAGCCCTCTCCCGGGAAGCGGGCAGTATTTT